This T cell receptor (beta chain) is drawn from a study of blood T cell repertoires in COVID-19. Overall study context: Sites across the United States, Italy and Spain contributed samples from acute and convalescent COVID-19. The cDNA or gDNA used as material had been derived from T cells, B-cell-depleted T cells, or PBMCs.

In the authors' methods: How many nucleated cells were present was estimated from reference gene primer amplification. Sequenced by immunoSEQ multiplex PCR; TCRdb stores in-frame clones only, minus some. V and J calls and clone size are those listed in that table; D and trimming were worked out from the DNA. The table has roughly 230,000 clones, roughly 84% seen once. CDR1 ENHRY and CDR2 SYGVKD come from the germline V gene. The ends lost 2 bases at V and 5 bases at J; junction bases unmatched: 6. There are 16 residues in the CDR3. V is TRBV10-3 and J is TRBJ2-2, with 9 bases that match TRBD1. This TCR was sampled from a woman in her forties or fifties with acute or convalescent COVID-19. Sequencing was carried out using peripheral blood. CDR3 in DNA: TGTGCCATCAGTGAGACCGGGACAGGGCAAACCGGGGAGCTGTTTTTT. Amino acids: CAISETGTGQTGELFF.